One and the same sample provided the 21 T cell receptor beta chains below, sequenced in a study of cytomegalovirus exposure and HLA in healthy donors. Using immunoSEQ multiplex PCR, the repertoire was profiled, and TCRdb retains in-frame clones only, with some absent. In the table there are approximately 97,000 clones, roughly 92% of which are singletons. Source material: PBMCs. Receptors originate from a woman aged 30 to 39 in good health and CMV-seropositive.

Written as DNA, the CDR3 is TGTGCCAGCAGCCAAGGGGGACCGGGACTAGCGGACCGGTTGTGGGAGCAGTACTTC. Translation gives CASSQGGPGLADRLWEQYF. This chain connects TRBV14 to TRBJ2-7; 11 bases agree with TRBD2. J lost 7 bases, V lost 1 base, and 18 bases had no gene match. CDR3 length equals 19 residues. Per the germline V gene, CDR1 is SGHDN and CDR2 is FVKESK.

The J gene is TRBJ2-1, the V gene TRBV7-2; 8 bases map to TRBD2. CDR3 length: 16 residues. Germline V gives CDR1 SGHTA, CDR2 FQGNSA. The J segment lost 5 bases and the V segment lost 1 base, leaving 7 bases of the junction unmatched. The CDR3 bases are TGTGCCAGCAGCTTAGAAGTCGGGAGGGCCCACAATGAGCAGTTCTTC. Residues: CASSLEVGRAHNEQFF.

For the CDR3, the DNA is TGTGCCAGCAGCCACAGGACAAACCGCTACAATGAGCAGTTCTTC. Its protein is CASSHRTNRYNEQFF. This chain connects TRBV11-3 to TRBJ2-1; maybe TRBD1 (5 bases). V lost 5 bases and J 3 bases, leaving 14 bases between the germline ends. The CDR3 loop spans 15 amino acids. Per germline, CDR1 SGHNT and CDR2 YENEEA.

The V call is TRBV2, the J call TRBJ2-7; possibly TRBD2 for D (5 bases). Germline V lookup: CDR1 SNHLY, CDR2 FYNNEI. Trimming shortened V by 2 bases and J by 2 bases, and 13 bases separated the two germline ends. The CDR3 has 15 amino acids. The CDR3 DNA is TGTGCCAGCAGTGAAACTAGATCCCAAGCCTACGAGCAGTACTTC. Translated: CASSETRSQAYEQYF.

V is TRBV7-6 and J is TRBJ2-2, with 7 nucleotides matching TRBD2. J was trimmed by 0 bases and V by 5 bases; bases with no gene match: 6. Germline CDR1 reads SGHVS; CDR2 reads FNYEAQ. The CDR3 extends over 16 amino acids. CDR3 in amino acids: CASSKGTTANTGELFF. The CDR3 DNA follows: TGTGCCAGCAGCAAAGGGACTACAGCGAACACCGGGGAGCTGTTTTTT.

J is TRBJ2-5 and V is TRBV12-1; the table gives TRBD2 as D, unverified against the DNA. TRBV12-1 is a known pseudogene. The CDR3 consists of 13 residues. CDR3 sequence reads: CANTDRGQETQYF. In nucleotides, the CDR3 is TGTGCCAACACAGACCGGGGCCAAGAGACCCAGTACTTC.

The chain carries TRBV4-3 and TRBJ2-5; perhaps TRBD1 as D (6 bases). Germline CDR1 reads LGHNA; CDR2 reads YSLEER. V lost 5 bases and J lost 4, with 20 bases in between. The CDR3 totals 16 residues. The CDR3 DNA sequence: TGCGCCAGCAGCAAGGCCGGGTTAATAGGGGGAGAGACCCAGTACTTC. Its translation is CASSKAGLIGGETQYF.

This chain joins TRBV18 and TRBJ2-7, with 7 positions matching TRBD1. Trimming at V came to 3 bases and at J to 5 bases, leaving 7 bases not matched to a gene. Germline V gives CDR1 KGHSH, CDR2 LQKENI. This CDR3 is 14 amino acids long. This CDR3 reads CASSPRDSGHEQYF. The CDR3 DNA is TGTGCCAGCTCACCCCGGGACAGCGGTCACGAGCAGTACTTC. The whole variable domain, filled in from reference TRBV18 and TRBJ2-7, reads NAGVMQNPRHLVRRRGQEARLRCSPMKGHSHVYWYRQLPEEGLKFMVYLQKENIIDESGMPKERFSAEFPKEGPSILRIQQVVRGDSAAYFCASSPRDSGHEQYFGPGTRLTVT.

The chain uses TRBV19 and TRBJ1-1, with D uncertain. Per germline, CDR1 LNHDA and CDR2 SQIVND (reference sequence). V was shortened by 1 base and J by 6 bases, with 12 bases between the two germline ends. This CDR3 is built from 14 residues. The CDR3 here is CASSIGRGGAEAFF. The CDR3 nucleotides read TGTGCCAGTAGTATAGGGAGAGGCGGGGCTGAAGCTTTCTTT.

The chain couples TRBV9 to TRBJ2-2; weak D call: TRBD1 (6 bases). Trimming removed 6 bases from V and 3 bases from J, with 18 bases in between. The CDR3 contains 16 residues. Germline V gene sequence: CDR1 SGDLS, CDR2 YYNGEE. CDR3 bases: TGTGCCAGCAACCTAGAGGGGGACACCCACACCGGGGAGCTGTTTTTT. Translation: CASNLEGDTHTGELFF.

This chain links TRBV2 with TRBJ2-1; TRBD1 matches 9 bases. CDR1 SNHLY and CDR2 FYNNEI come from the germline V gene. CDR3 length: 13 residues. J lost 7 bases, V lost 8 bases, and 6 bases had no gene match. CDR3 loop: CASSRDRENEQFF. CDR3 DNA sequence: TGTGCCAGCTCGAGGGACAGGGAAAATGAGCAGTTCTTC. The entire variable domain, with the rest obtained from reference TRBV2 and TRBJ2-1, is as follows: EPEVTQTPSHQVTQMGQEVILRCVPISNHLYFYWYRQILGQKVEFLVSFYNNEISEKSEIFDDQFSVERPDGSNFTLKIRSTKLEDSAMYFCASSRDRENEQFFGPGTRLTVL.

The chain uses TRBV5-1 and TRBJ1-1; D gene ambiguous. This CDR3 contains 14 residues. In germline, CDR1 is SGHRS, CDR2 YFSETQ. The V gene lost 0 bases and the J gene lost 1 base, with 7 bases spanning the gap. DNA for the CDR3: TGCGCCAGCAGCTTGGCCCCAGGGAACACTGAAGCTTTCTTT. It yields the protein CASSLAPGNTEAFF. The entire variable domain, with the rest obtained from reference TRBV5-1 and TRBJ1-1, is as follows: KAGVTQTPRYLIKTRGQQVTLSCSPISGHRSVSWYQQTPGQGLQFLFEYFSETQRNKGNFPGRFSGRQFSNSRSEMNVSTLELGDSALYLCASSLAPGNTEAFFGQGTRLTVV.

This sequence joins TRBV2 and TRBJ2-1; D is uncertain. Trimming left V 3 bases short and J 4 bases short, with 10 bases between. This CDR3 contains 14 residues. The V gene's germline CDR1 is SNHLY and CDR2 FYNNEI. CDR3 nucleotides: TGTGCCAGCAGTGAGTCTACAGTGTACAATGAGCAGTTCTTC. This translates into CASSESTVYNEQFF.

The V call is TRBV6-1, the J call TRBJ2-7; maybe TRBD2 (7 bases). Germline V gene lookup returns CDR1 MNHNS and CDR2 SASEGT. With 8 bases removed from V and 3 bases from J, the gap between germline ends came to 14 bases. The CDR3 covers 13 residues. The CDR3 loop reads CASALGGLYEQYF. For the CDR3, the DNA is TGTGCCAGCGCCTTGGGGGGGCTCTACGAGCAGTACTTC.

This sequence joins TRBV15 and TRBJ1-1; TRBD1 matches 7 bases. V lost 9 bases and J lost 8; bases outside the gene matches: 21. The CDR3 loop spans 16 amino acids. The germline V gene has CDR1 LNHNV and CDR2 YYDKDF (reference sequence). Here the CDR3 DNA reads TGTGCCACAAGGAGATCAGGGGGGCCTCACTTGGTAGAAGCTTTCTTT. Amino acids: CATRRSGGPHLVEAFF.

The chain has TRBV9 and TRBJ2-7, with 10 bases lining up with TRBD2. In germline, CDR1 is SGDLS, CDR2 YYNGEE. The CDR3 length is 18 residues. Trimming removed 2 bases from V and 2 bases from J; junction bases left unmatched: 13. CDR3 sequence reads: CASSVAGTSEILPYEQYF. Written as DNA, the CDR3 is TGTGCCAGCAGCGTCGCCGGGACTAGCGAAATCCTTCCCTACGAGCAGTACTTC. Complete variable domain (other parts from reference TRBV9 and TRBJ2-7): DSGVTQTPKHLITATGQRVTLRCSPRSGDLSVYWYQQSLDQGLQFLIQYYNGEERAKGNILERFSAQQFPDLHSELNLSSLELGDSALYFCASSVAGTSEILPYEQYFGPGTRLTVT.

The V gene is TRBV6-6, the J gene TRBJ1-1; 8 bases are a match to TRBD1. V trimming: 2 bases; J trimming: 3 bases; junction bases outside the gene matches: 8. CDR3 length equals 16 residues. Germline lookup yields CDR1 MNHNY and CDR2 SVGAGI (reference sequence). The CDR3 nucleotides read TGTGCCAGCAGTTACACACAGGGGGTTAGGGACACTGAAGCTTTCTTT. Residues: CASSYTQGVRDTEAFF.

The V and J genes are TRBV19 and TRBJ1-1; 10 bases fit TRBD1. There are 14 residues in the CDR3. V trimming: 7 bases; J trimming: 4 bases; junction bases outside the gene matches: 6. Germline CDR1 LNHDA, CDR2 SQIVND (reference sequence). DNA of the CDR3: TGTGCCAGTATACGGACAGGGGGATTCACTGAAGCTTTCTTT. Its protein is CASIRTGGFTEAFF.

J is TRBJ2-3 and V is TRBV30; D might be TRBD1 (6 bases). The length of the CDR3 is 14 residues. CDR1 and CDR2 (germline): GTSNPN, SVGIG (reference sequence). V shed 5 bases and J shed 2 bases, with 14 bases lying between them. In nucleotides, the CDR3 is TGTGCCTGGCAAACAGGGTATGCCACAGATACGCAGTATTTT. This gives the protein CAWQTGYATDTQYF.

The chain uses TRBV10-3 and TRBJ1-2, with a weak D call TRBD1 (6 bases). V was trimmed by 3 bases and J by 6 bases, leaving 20 bases between them. This CDR3 has 16 residues. The germline CDR1 and CDR2 sequences are ENHRY and SYGVKD. DNA for the CDR3: TGTGCCATCAGTGACCCGGGGCAGGGGATCTTCGATGGCTACACCTTC. Translating it yields CAISDPGQGIFDGYTF.

The chain recombines TRBV7-6 with TRBJ1-1; TRBD1 is a possible D gene (5 bases). From germline, CDR1 is SGHVS and CDR2 FNYEAQ. The CDR3 totals 17 residues. V was clipped by 0 bases and J by 3 bases, with 17 bases between them. This CDR3 is CASSLASAGWIDTEAFF. The CDR3 bases are TGTGCCAGCAGCTTAGCATCGGCAGGGTGGATCGACACTGAAGCTTTCTTT.